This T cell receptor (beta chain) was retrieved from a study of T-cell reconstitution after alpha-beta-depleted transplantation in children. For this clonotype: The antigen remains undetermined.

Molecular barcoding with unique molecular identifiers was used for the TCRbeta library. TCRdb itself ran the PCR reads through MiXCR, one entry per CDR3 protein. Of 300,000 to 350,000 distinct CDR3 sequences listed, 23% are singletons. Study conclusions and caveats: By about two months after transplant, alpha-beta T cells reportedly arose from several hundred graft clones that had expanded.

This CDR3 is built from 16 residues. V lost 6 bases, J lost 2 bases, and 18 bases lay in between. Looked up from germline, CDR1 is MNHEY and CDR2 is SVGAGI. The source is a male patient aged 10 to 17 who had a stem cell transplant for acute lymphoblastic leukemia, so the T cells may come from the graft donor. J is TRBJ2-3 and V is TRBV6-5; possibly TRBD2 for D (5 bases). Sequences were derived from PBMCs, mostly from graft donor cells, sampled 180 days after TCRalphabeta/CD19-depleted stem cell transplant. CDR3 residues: CASRPVGAEPTDTQYF. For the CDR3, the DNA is TGTGCCAGCAGACCCGTGGGAGCGGAGCCCACAGATACGCAGTATTTT.